A selection of T cell receptor beta chains follows, all from one sample in a study of cytomegalovirus exposure and HLA in healthy donors. The table came from immunoSEQ multiplex PCR; TCRdb's copy has only in-frame clones and leaves some out. This table has 60,000 or so clones, around 90% appearing once. Sequencing was carried out using PBMCs. The receptors were sampled from a man aged 30-40 years in good health and CMV-seropositive. Each CDR3 is given with its conserved first and last residue. Fields, in order: CDR3 length, J gene, V gene, D gene, clone size, CDR3 protein, CDR3 DNA. A D gene is named only where the DNA matches it firmly. Some rows have no size entry. The others give once, few or many, or a class for an expanded clone.

19	TRBJ2-2	TRBV15	NA	NA	CATSSPSIAPSIIPGELFF	TGTGCCACCAGCAGCCCGTCAATCGCTCCTAGTATTATACCCGGGGAGCTGTTTTTT
16	TRBJ1-1	TRBV18	TRBD1	NA	CASSQPKGQGNTEAFF	TGTGCCAGCTCCCAACCTAAAGGACAGGGGAACACTGAAGCTTTCTTT
13	TRBJ2-7	TRBV6-1	TRBD2	NA	CASRSGTFYEQYF	TGTGCCAGTCGAAGCGGGACCTTTTACGAGCAGTACTTC
14	TRBJ2-7	TRBV11-3	NA	NA	CASSPQDYSYEQYF	TGTGCCAGCAGCCCCCAGGACTACTCCTACGAGCAGTACTTC
13	TRBJ2-3	TRBV19	NA	NA	CATAGVGTDTQYF	TGTGCCACCGCAGGGGTGGGCACAGATACGCAGTATTTT
13	TRBJ1-1	TRBV28	NA	NA	CATDTPGNTEAFF	TGTGCCACTGATACTCCGGGGAACACTGAAGCTTTCTTT
14	TRBJ2-7	TRBV16	NA	NA	CASSLSTATYEQYF	TGTGCCAGCAGCCTCTCGACTGCCACCTACGAGCAGTACTTC
15	TRBJ2-7	TRBV5-8	NA	NA	CASSLEGGRSYEQYF	TGTGCCAGCAGCTTGGAGGGAGGACGATCCTACGAGCAGTACTTC
14	TRBJ2-7	TRBV10-1	NA	NA	CASSEFRGSYEQYF	TGCGCCAGCAGTGAGTTTAGGGGTTCCTACGAGCAGTACTTC
14	TRBJ1-5	TRBV19	TRBD1	NA	CASSIRQGTQPQHF	TGTGCCAGTAGTATAAGACAGGGGACCCAGCCCCAGCATTTT
14	TRBJ2-2	TRBV28	NA	NA	CASSFYTFTGELFF	TGTGCCAGCAGTTTCTATACTTTCACCGGGGAGCTGTTTTTT
16	TRBJ1-5	TRBV19	NA	few	CASSRNLQGGGQPQHF	TGTGCCAGTAGTAGGAACTTACAGGGAGGGGGTCAGCCCCAGCATTTT
14	TRBJ2-1	TRBV2	NA	NA	CASRGIRGYNEQFF	TGTGCCAGCAGGGGCATAAGGGGCTACAATGAGCAGTTCTTC
16	TRBJ2-7	TRBV4-3	TRBD2	NA	CASSPNLAGEGYEQYF	TGCGCCAGCAGCCCCAATCTAGCGGGAGAGGGCTACGAGCAGTACTTC
16	TRBJ2-1	TRBV7-8	TRBD1	NA	CASQREGDRWRWEQFF	TGTGCCAGCCAGCGCGAGGGGGACAGGTGGAGGTGGGAGCAGTTCTTC
14	TRBJ2-7	TRBV4-1	NA	NA	CASSQDGRVHEQYF	TGCGCCAGCAGCCAAGATGGCAGGGTCCACGAGCAGTACTTC
14	TRBJ2-5	TRBV7-3	NA	NA	CASSLSGSGETQYF	TGTGCCAGCAGCTTAAGTGGGAGCGGAGAGACCCAGTACTTC
14	TRBJ2-7	TRBV9	NA	NA	CASSVGRARDEQYF	TGTGCCAGCAGCGTAGGCAGGGCCCGCGACGAGCAGTACTTC
13	TRBJ2-1	TRBV11-3	NA	NA	CASSSTRPYEQFF	TGTGCCAGCAGCTCAACTAGGCCCTATGAGCAGTTCTTC
11	TRBJ2-7	TRBV20-1	NA	NA	CSARQTDEQYF	TGCAGTGCTAGACAAACGGACGAGCAGTACTTC
13	TRBJ1-1	TRBV19	NA	NA	CASSSLGLTEAFF	TGTGCCAGTAGTTCCCTGGGACTCACTGAAGCTTTCTTT
16	TRBJ2-5	TRBV28	NA	NA	CASSLKGLAFGETQYF	TGTGCCAGCAGTTTAAAAGGGCTAGCGTTCGGAGAGACCCAGTACTTC
15	TRBJ1-1	TRBV7-2	NA	NA	CASSLVPGENTEAFF	TGTGCCAGCAGCTTAGTCCCGGGAGAGAACACTGAAGCTTTCTTT
14	TRBJ2-7	TRBV4-1	TRBD1	NA	CASSQGTGPYEQYF	TGCGCCAGCAGCCAAGGGACAGGGCCCTACGAGCAGTACTTC
13	TRBJ2-3	TRBV11-2	NA	NA	CASSLDLPDTQYF	TGTGCCAGCAGCTTAGATCTACCAGATACGCAGTATTTT
16	TRBJ2-3	TRBV4-2	NA	NA	CASSQIPIAGTDTQYF	TGTGCCAGCAGCCAAATCCCTATAGCGGGCACAGATACGCAGTATTTT
15	TRBJ2-7	TRBV6-1	TRBD1	few	CASSEGGQGGEEQYF	TGTGCCAGCAGTGAAGGGGGACAGGGAGGAGAAGAGCAGTACTTC
16	TRBJ2-1	TRBV11-2	TRBD2	NA	CASSLVSGRSYNEQFF	TGTGCCAGCAGCTTAGTTAGCGGGAGATCCTACAATGAGCAGTTCTTC
15	TRBJ2-7	TRBV5-4	TRBD2	NA	CASSLALAGTHEQYF	TGTGCCAGCAGCTTGGCCCTAGCGGGAACCCACGAGCAGTACTTC
15	TRBJ1-1	TRBV5-1	NA	once	CASSLLAGKNTEAFF	TGCGCCAGCAGCTTGCTTGCAGGCAAGAACACTGAAGCTTTCTTT
15	TRBJ2-1	TRBV6-5	NA	NA	CASSYDPSSYNEQFF	TGTGCCAGCAGTTACGACCCTAGCTCCTACAATGAGCAGTTCTTC
15	TRBJ1-5	TRBV15	TRBD1	NA	CATSWGQGNNQPQHF	TGTGCCACCAGCTGGGGACAGGGTAACAATCAGCCCCAGCATTTT
14	TRBJ2-7	TRBV11-1	NA	NA	CASKKGGQAYEQYF	TGTGCCAGCAAAAAAGGTGGCCAGGCGTACGAGCAGTACTTC
13	TRBJ1-5	TRBV6-4	TRBD1	NA	CASSSGTGMPQHF	TGTGCCAGCAGTTCCGGGACAGGGATGCCCCAGCATTTT